The clone carrying this T cell receptor (beta chain) has just a few counts. Antigen: not known. Templates that were synthetic TCR analogs were spiked into each PCR. The repertoire was sequenced with immunoSEQ multiplex PCR; TCRdb's copy has only in-frame clones and lacks some. The top ten clones hold over 1.5% of a sample with roughly 120,000 clones, around 88% of them seen once. Time point here: peripheral blood 6 weeks after treatment start. Samples spanned pretreatment and treatment, with 1 to 8 time points per patient. This sample was included in a study of PD-L1 blockade in urothelial cancer. Study-level information: Blood analysis was done at 3 weeks (second dose) and 6 weeks after treatment began.

Study results and limitations: Patients with below-median pretreatment blood clonality survived longer.

This clonotype was sampled from a man aged 55 to 70 with urothelial cancer. The sample here was PBMCs, taken around atezolizumab (anti-PD-L1) treatment.

The CDR3 sequence is CASSSPHSSMNTEAFF. In DNA, the CDR3 is TGTGCCAGCAGTTCCCCCCACTCTAGCATGAACACTGAAGCTTTCTTT. The chain joins TRBV28 to TRBJ1-1; D is unresolved. V gave up 4 bases and J gave up 0 bases, with 15 bases separating them. The CDR3 is 16 amino acids. Per the germline V gene, CDR1 is MDHEN and CDR2 is SYDVKM.